The 9 T cell receptor beta chains reported below all come from one sample, sequenced in a study of blood T cells in healthy people across ages. Together with a sample-barcoded 5' primer, a J-beta primer mix was included in a second PCR lasting about 6 to 12 cycles. TCRdb itself ran the 5' RACE reads through MiXCR, one entry per CDR3 protein. The table includes approximately 810,000 distinct CDR3 sequences, about 28% detected once. Material: blood. Receptor source: a woman aged 80 or over in good health.

The chain joins TRBV20-1 to TRBJ2-1; 7 bases fit TRBD1. The germline V gene encodes CDR1 DFQATT and CDR2 SNEGSKA (reference sequence). CDR3 length equals 14 residues. V shed 3 bases and J 12 bases; nucleotides not matched to a gene: 14. CDR3 loop: CSARYSTGNDVQFF. The CDR3 DNA sequence: TGCAGTGCTAGGTATTCGACAGGGAACGATGTGCAGTTCTTC.

The chain has TRBV4-2 and TRBJ2-4, with 8 bases fitting TRBD2. V dropped 5 bases and J dropped 5; count of bases not matched to a gene: 5. This CDR3 has 14 amino acids. Germline values: CDR1 LGHNA, CDR2 YNFKEQ. DNA of the CDR3: TGTGCCAGCAGCGACCGGGGGGGCGAAAACATTCAGTACTTC. Translation: CASSDRGGENIQYF.

This clonotype was detected many times. This chain uses TRBV6-1 with TRBJ2-4; the D gene is possibly TRBD2 (5 bases). This CDR3 contains 15 residues. Germline CDR1 is MNHNS and CDR2 is SASEGT. Trimming took 1 base from V and 8 from J, leaving 15 bases between them. The DNA of the CDR3 is TGTGCCAGCAGTGAAGTCGGGGTACTCAATGACATTCAGTACTTC. Translating it yields CASSEVGVLNDIQYF.

This clonotype was observed a handful of times. The CDR3 bases are TGTGCCAGCAGTTCCTTAGGACAGGGGGCGAACTATGGCTACACCTTC. The encoded protein is CASSSLGQGANYGYTF. The gene calls are TRBV5-6 and TRBJ1-2; 11 bases are shared with TRBD1. Germline V gene lookup returns CDR1 SGHDT and CDR2 YYEEEE. CDR3 length equals 16 residues. V was clipped by 5 bases and J by 2 bases; unmatched bases: 8.

On this clonotype itself: With a much larger clone just one base away, this may be a read error. The rearrangement links TRBV5-1 to TRBJ2-5; D possibly matches TRBD1 or TRBD2 (6 bases each). With 4 bases removed from V and 11 bases from J, the gap between germline ends came to 18 bases. The CDR3 loop spans 13 amino acids. Looked up from germline, CDR1 is SGHRS and CDR2 is YFSETQ. The CDR3 sequence: CASSTEGGNEQYF. The CDR3 DNA sequence: TGCGCCAGCAGCACGGAGGGGGGCAATGAGCAGTACTTC.

This clonotype has a single count. The V call is TRBV2, the J call TRBJ2-2; 7 bases agree with TRBD1. V dropped 7 bases and J dropped 6; count of bases not matched to a gene: 8. This CDR3 comprises 14 residues. Germline V gene sequence: CDR1 SNHLY, CDR2 FYNNEI. CDR3 amino acids: CASNSDRAAGELFF. In DNA form, the CDR3 reads TGTGCCAGCAACTCTGACAGGGCGGCCGGGGAGCTGTTTTTT.

This clonotype turned up a few times. In nucleotides, the CDR3 is TGTGCCAGCAGTGAAGGGTCTAGGGGGGATACGCAGTATTTT. Its translation: CASSEGSRGDTQYF. V usage is TRBV6-1 and J usage is TRBJ2-3; possible D gene TRBD1, 6 bases. The CDR3 is made up of 14 amino acids. Germline V gene data show CDR1 as MNHNS and CDR2 as SASEGT. Trimming removed 1 base from V and 6 bases from J, with 11 bases in between.

This clonotype was recorded a few times. This sequence joins TRBV27 and TRBJ1-6; 7 positions match TRBD1. After removal of 10 bases from V and 5 bases from J, the junction contained 5 bases not matched to a gene. This CDR3 has 13 amino acids. From germline, CDR1 is MNHEY and CDR2 SMNVEV (reference sequence). CDR3 region: CATGTEDNSPLHF. In nucleotides, the CDR3 is TGTGCCACCGGGACAGAGGATAATTCACCCCTCCACTTT.

This clonotype was observed many times. The chain has TRBV7-9 and TRBJ2-1, with no clear D. CDR1 is SEHNR and CDR2 is FQNEAQ in the germline V gene (reference sequence). Trimming took off 1 base at V and 6 bases at J, with 7 bases between the two ends. The CDR3 has 13 amino acids. The CDR3 spells CASSLVHSNEQFF. The CDR3 nucleotides are TGTGCCAGCAGCTTAGTTCACAGCAATGAGCAGTTCTTC.